This TCR beta chain was observed in a study of metastatic and nonmetastatic thyroid tumors. Study as a whole: Patients with malignant and benign thyroid disease provided blood and tumor or nodule tissue, whose repertoires were compared. Whole-study results and caveats: Patients with malignant thyroid tumors reportedly had significantly higher TCR beta diversity than those with benign nodules, in blood and tumor.

Original processing methods: Across clinicopathological groups, CDR3 differences served as the basis for building a distant-metastasis classifier for papillary thyroid cancer. TCRdb re-called the PCR reads through MiXCR. V and J calls and clone size were set by TCRdb, not the authors. Among tens of thousands of clones listed, about 13% were seen once. The entire patient cohort was treatment-naive prior to thyroid surgery. The CDR3 loop spans 13 amino acids. Deletions cut 3 bases from V and 7 bases from J, with 12 bases between. Germline lookup yields CDR1 DFQATT and CDR2 SNEGSKA (reference sequence). This clone occurred many times. Its antigen is undetermined.

V and J are TRBV20-1 and TRBJ1-4; D call uncertain. This receptor was taken from a female donor with papillary thyroid cancer or a benign thyroid nodule (not recorded which). Some clones in this sample may be carry-over from other donors' samples. Input material: blood. The CDR3 DNA follows: TGCAGTGCTAGGAAGCGGGTCGGTGAAAAACTGTTTTTT. It codes for CSARKRVGEKLFF.